This entry concerns a single T cell receptor (beta chain). The same CDR3 also results from other DNA sequences found in this sample. The data stem from a study of blood T cell repertoires in COVID-19. Study in general: The United States, Italy and Spain were the sources of the acute and convalescent COVID-19 samples. PBMCs, B-cell-depleted T cells, or T cells provided the cDNA or gDNA that made up the material.

Original methodology: For nucleated cells, counts were estimated from reference gene primer amplification. The table came from immunoSEQ multiplex PCR; TCRdb's copy has only in-frame clones and leaves some out. Clone size and the V and J calls come from that table; the DNA yielded D and trimming. Among tens of thousands of clones listed, around 89% were seen once. Trimming took off 9 bases at V and 0 bases at J, with 6 bases between the two ends. The CDR3 is 13 amino acids. Germline V lookup: CDR1 MNHEY, CDR2 SVGAGI. The clonotype comes from a man in his fifties or sixties with acute or convalescent COVID-19. V and J are TRBV6-5 and TRBJ1-6, with unresolved D. Specimen: peripheral blood. CDR3 coding DNA: TGTGCCAGTCGTCGCTCCTATAATTCACCCCTCCACTTT. Its protein product is CASRRSYNSPLHF.